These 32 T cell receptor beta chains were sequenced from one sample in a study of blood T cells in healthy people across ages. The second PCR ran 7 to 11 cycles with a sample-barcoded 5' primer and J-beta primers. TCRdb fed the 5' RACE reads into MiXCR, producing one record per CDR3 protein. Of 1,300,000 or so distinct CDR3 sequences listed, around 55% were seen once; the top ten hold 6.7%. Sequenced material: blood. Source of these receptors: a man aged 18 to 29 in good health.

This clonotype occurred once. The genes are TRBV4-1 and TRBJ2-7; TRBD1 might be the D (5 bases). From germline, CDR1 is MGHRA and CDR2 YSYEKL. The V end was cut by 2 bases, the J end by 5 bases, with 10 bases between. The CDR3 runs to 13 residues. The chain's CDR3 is CASSQLARDEQYF. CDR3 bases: TGCGCCAGCAGCCAACTTGCCAGGGACGAGCAGTACTTC.

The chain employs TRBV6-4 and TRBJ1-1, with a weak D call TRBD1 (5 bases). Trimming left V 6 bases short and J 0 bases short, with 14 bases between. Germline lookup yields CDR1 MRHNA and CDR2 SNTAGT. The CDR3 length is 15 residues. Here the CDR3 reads CASRAQGRMNTEAFF. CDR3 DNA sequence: TGTGCCAGCAGAGCGCAGGGCAGGATGAACACTGAAGCTTTCTTT.

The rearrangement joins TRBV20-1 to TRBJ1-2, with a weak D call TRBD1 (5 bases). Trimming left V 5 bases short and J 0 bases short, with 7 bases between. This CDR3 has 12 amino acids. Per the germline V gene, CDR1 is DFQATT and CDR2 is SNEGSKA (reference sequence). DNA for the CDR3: TGCAGTGCTCCGACAGCTAACTATGGCTACACCTTC. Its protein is CSAPTANYGYTF.

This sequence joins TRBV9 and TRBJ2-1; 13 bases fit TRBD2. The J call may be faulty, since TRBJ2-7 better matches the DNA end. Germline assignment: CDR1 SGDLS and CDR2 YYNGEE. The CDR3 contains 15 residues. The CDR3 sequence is CASSLTSGGANEQYF. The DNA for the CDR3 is TGTGCCAGCAGCCTTACTAGCGGGGGGGCCAATGAGCAGTACTTC.

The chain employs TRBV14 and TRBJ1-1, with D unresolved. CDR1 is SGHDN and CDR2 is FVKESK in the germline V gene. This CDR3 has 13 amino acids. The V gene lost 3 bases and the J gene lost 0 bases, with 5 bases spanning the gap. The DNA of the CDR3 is TGTGCCAGCAGCCACCTCATGAACACTGAAGCTTTCTTT. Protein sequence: CASSHLMNTEAFF.

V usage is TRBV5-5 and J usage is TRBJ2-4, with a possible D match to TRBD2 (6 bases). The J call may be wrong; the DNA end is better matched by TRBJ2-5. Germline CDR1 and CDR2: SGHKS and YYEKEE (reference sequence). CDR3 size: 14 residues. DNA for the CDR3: TGTGCCAGCAGCTTGATGGGGGAGGTTAAGACCCAGTACTTC. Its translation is CASSLMGEVKTQYF.

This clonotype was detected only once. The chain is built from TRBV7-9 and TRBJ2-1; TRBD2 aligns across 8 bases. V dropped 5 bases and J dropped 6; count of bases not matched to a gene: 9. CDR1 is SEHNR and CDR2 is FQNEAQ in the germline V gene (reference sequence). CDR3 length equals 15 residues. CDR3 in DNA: TGTGCCAGCAGCCCGGGACTAGGCGAGTTCAATGAGCAGTTCTTC. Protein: CASSPGLGEFNEQFF.

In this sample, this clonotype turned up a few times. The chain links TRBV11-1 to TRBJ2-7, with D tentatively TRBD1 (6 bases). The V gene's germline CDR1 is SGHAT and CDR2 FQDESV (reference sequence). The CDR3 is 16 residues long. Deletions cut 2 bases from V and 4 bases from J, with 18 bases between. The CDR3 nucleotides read TGTGCCAGCAGCTTACTGCCAGGCAGGGGCCAATACGAGCAGTACTTC. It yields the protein CASSLLPGRGQYEQYF.

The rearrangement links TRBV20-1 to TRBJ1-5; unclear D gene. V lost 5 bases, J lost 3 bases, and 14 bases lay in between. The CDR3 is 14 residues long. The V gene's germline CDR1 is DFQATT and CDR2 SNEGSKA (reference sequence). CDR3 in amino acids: CSAVRRTANQPQHF. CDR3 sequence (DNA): TGCAGTGCTGTACGGCGAACAGCCAATCAGCCCCAGCATTTT.

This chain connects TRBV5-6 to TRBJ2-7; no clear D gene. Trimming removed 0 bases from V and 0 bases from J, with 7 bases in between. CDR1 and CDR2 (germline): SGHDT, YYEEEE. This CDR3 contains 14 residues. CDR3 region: CASSLAANSYEQYF. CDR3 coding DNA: TGTGCCAGCAGCTTGGCTGCCAACTCCTACGAGCAGTACTTC.

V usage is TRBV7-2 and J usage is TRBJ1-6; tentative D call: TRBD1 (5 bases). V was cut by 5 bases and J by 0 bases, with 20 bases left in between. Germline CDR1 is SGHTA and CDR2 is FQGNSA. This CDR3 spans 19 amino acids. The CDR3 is CASSPNGAGYSSYNSPLHF. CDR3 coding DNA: TGTGCCAGCAGCCCTAACGGGGCAGGTTACAGCTCCTATAATTCACCCCTCCACTTT.

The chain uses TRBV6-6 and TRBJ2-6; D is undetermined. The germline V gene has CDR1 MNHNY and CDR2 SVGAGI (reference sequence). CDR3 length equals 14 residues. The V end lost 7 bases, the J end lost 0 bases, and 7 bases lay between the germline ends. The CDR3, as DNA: TGTGCCAGCATTAGGACCTCTGGGGCCAACGTCCTGACTTTC. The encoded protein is CASIRTSGANVLTF.

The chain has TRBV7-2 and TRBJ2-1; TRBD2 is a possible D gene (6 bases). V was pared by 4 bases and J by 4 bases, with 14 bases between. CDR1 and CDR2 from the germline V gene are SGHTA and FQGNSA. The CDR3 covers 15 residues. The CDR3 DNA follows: TGTGCCAGCAGCTCCCCCGCGCGGGGTTACAATGAGCAGTTCTTC. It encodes CASSSPARGYNEQFF. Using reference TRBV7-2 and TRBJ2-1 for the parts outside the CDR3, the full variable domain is GAGVSQSPSNKVTEKGKDVELRCDPISGHTALYWYRQSLGQGLEFLIYFQGNSAPDKSGLPSDRFSAERTGGSVSTLTIQRTQQEDSAVYLCASSSPARGYNEQFFGPGTRLTVL.

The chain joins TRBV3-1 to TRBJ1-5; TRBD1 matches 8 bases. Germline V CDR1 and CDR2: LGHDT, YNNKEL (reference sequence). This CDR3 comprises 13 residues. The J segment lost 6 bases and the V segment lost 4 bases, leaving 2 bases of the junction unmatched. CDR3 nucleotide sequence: TGTGCCAGCAGCCGACAGGGGATTCAGCCCCAGCATTTT. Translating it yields CASSRQGIQPQHF.

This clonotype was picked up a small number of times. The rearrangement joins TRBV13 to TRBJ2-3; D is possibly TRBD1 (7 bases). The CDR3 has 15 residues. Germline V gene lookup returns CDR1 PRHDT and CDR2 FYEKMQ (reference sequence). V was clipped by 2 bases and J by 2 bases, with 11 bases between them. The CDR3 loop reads CASSLQGGYTDTQYF. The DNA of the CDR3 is TGTGCCAGCAGCTTACAGGGGGGATACACAGATACGCAGTATTTT.

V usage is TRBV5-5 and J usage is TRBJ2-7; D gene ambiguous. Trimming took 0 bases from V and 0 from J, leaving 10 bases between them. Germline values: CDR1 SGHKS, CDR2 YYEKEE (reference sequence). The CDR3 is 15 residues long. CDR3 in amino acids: CASSLADPSSYEQYF. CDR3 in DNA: TGTGCCAGCAGCTTGGCCGATCCTAGCTCCTACGAGCAGTACTTC.

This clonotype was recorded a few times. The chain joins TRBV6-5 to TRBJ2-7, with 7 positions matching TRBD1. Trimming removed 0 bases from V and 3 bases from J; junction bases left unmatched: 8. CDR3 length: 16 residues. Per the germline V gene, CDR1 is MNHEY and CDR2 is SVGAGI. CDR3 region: CASSYSMGQKYYEQYF. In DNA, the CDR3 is TGTGCCAGCAGTTACTCTATGGGACAGAAGTACTACGAGCAGTACTTC.

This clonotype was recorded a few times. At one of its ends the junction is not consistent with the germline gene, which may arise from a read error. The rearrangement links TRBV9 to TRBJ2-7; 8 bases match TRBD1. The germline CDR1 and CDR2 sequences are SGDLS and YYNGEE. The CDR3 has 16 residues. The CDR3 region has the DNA TGTGCCAGCAGCGTAACTATAGGACAGGGAGGTGAGGAGCGGTACTTC. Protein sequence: CASSVTIGQGGEERYF.

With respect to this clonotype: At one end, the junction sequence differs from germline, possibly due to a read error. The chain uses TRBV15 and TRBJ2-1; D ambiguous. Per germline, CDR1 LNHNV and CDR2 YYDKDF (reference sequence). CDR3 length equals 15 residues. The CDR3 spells CVTSRDRGPYNEQFF. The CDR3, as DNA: TGTGTCACCAGCAGAGACCGCGGACCGTACAATGAGCAGTTCTTC.

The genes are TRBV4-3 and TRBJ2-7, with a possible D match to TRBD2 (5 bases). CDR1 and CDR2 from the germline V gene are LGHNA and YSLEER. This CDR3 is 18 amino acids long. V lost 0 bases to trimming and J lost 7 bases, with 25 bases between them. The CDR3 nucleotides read TGCGCCAGCAGCCAAGATGGAGGAAGCGACCCTCCCGGCAATGAGCAGTACTTC. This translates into CASSQDGGSDPPGNEQYF.

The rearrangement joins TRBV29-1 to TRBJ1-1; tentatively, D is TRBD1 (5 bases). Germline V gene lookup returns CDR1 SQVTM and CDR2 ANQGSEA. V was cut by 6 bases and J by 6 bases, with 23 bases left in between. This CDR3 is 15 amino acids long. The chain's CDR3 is CSVRPGHEVSPEAFF. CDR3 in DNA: TGCAGCGTCCGCCCTGGACATGAGGTCAGCCCTGAAGCTTTCTTT.

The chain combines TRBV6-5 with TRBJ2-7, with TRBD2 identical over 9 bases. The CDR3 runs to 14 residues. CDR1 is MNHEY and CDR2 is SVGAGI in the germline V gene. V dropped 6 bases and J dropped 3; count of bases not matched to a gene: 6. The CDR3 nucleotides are TGTGCCAGCAGGGAACTAGCGGGCATCTACGAGCAGTACTTC. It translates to CASRELAGIYEQYF.

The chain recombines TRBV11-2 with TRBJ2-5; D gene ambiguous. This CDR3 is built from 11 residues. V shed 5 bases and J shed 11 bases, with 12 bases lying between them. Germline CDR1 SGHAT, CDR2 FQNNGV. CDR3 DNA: TGTGCCAGCAGCGCCTTAAATGAGCAGTACTTC. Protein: CASSALNEQYF. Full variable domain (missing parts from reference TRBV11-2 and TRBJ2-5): EAGVAQSPRYKIIEKRQSVAFWCNPISGHATLYWYQQILGQGPKLLIQFQNNGVVDDSQLPKDRFSAERLKGVDSTLKIQPAKLEDSAVYLCASSALNEQYFGPGTRLLVL.

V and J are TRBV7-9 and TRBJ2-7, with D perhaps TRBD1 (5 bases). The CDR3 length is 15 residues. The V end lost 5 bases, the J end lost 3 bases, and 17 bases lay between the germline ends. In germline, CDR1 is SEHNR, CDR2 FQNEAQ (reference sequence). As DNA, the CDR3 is TGTGCCAGCAGCACGAGTCATCGTGACAGCTACGAGCAGTACTTC. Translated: CASSTSHRDSYEQYF.

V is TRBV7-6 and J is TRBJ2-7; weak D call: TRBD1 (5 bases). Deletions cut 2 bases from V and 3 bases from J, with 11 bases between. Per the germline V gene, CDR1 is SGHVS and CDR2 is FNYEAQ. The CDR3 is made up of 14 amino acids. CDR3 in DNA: TGTGCCAGCAGCTTACTCCTTCAGGGCTACGAGCAGTACTTC. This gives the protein CASSLLLQGYEQYF.

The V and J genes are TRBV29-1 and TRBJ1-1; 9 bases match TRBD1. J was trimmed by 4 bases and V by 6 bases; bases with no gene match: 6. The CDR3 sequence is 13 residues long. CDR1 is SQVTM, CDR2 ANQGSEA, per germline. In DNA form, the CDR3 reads TGCAGCGTCACCGGGACAGGGCCCACTGAAGCTTTCTTT. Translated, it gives CSVTGTGPTEAFF.

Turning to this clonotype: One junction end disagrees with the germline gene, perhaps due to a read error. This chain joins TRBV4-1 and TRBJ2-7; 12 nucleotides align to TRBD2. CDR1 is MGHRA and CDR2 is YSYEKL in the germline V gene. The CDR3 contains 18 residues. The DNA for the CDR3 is TGCGCCAGCAGTCAAGTTTTTACTAGCGGGGGGAACTCCTACGAGCAGTACTTC. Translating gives CASSQVFTSGGNSYEQYF.

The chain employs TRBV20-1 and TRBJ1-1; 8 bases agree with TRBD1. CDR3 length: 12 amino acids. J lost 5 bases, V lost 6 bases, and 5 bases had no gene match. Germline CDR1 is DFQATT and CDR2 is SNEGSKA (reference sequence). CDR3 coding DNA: TGCAGTGCATGGACAGGGTGGACTGAAGCTTTCTTT. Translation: CSAWTGWTEAFF.

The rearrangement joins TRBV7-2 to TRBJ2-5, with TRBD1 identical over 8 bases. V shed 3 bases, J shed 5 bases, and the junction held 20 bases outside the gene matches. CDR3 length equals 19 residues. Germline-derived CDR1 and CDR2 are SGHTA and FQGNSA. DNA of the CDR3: TGTGCCAGCAGCTTCCCCCGATACCCTGGGACAGGATCGATGGAGACCCAGTACTTC. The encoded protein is CASSFPRYPGTGSMETQYF.

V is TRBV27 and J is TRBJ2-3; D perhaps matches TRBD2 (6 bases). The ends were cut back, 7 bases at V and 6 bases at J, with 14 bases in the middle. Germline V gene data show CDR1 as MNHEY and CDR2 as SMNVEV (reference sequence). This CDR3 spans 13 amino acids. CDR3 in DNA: TGTGCCAGCAAAGGAGGGAACATCGATACGCAGTATTTT. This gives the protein CASKGGNIDTQYF.

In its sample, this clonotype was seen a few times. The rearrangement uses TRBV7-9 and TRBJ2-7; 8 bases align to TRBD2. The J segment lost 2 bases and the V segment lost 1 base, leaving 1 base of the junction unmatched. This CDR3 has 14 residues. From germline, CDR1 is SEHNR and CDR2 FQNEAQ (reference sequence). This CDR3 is CASSLEAGAYEQYF. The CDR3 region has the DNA TGTGCCAGCAGCTTAGAAGCGGGGGCCTACGAGCAGTACTTC.

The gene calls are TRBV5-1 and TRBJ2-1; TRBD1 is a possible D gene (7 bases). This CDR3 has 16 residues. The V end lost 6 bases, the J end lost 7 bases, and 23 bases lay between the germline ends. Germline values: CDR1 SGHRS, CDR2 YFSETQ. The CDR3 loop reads CASTQVGRGDRNEQFF. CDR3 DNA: TGCGCCAGCACCCAGGTGGGCAGGGGGGATCGGAATGAGCAGTTCTTC.